This TCR beta chain stems from a study of CD8+ T cells in alopecia areata listed by TCRdb under 2018. General notes on the study: Treated patients were enrolled in an open-label pilot trial of oral tofacitinib, 5 to 10 mg twice daily, for moderate-to-severe alopecia areata. Amplification of TCRbeta CDR3 regions was done by immunoSEQ multiplex PCR using 35 Vbeta forward primers and 13 Jbeta reverse primers. In humans, TCRbeta sequencing was performed on scalp tissue and on sorted CD4+ and CD8+ peripheral blood T cells from healthy controls and from patients with patchy or totalis/universalis alopecia areata. To study T cell clonal expansion in alopecia areata, the researchers applied high-throughput TCRbeta sequencing to both the C3H/HeJ mouse model and human patients. RNA came from the PAXgene miRNA kit for fixed scalp, the miRNeasy kit for PBMCs, and the RNeasy kit for mouse skin. Scalp clonality was compared across normal scalp (n=4), patchy alopecia areata scalp (n=8), and alopecia totalis/universalis scalp (n=8). Patients received tofacitinib for 6 to 18 months and were then followed off drug for 6 months to check for delayed response and recurrence. Biopsies were taken from tofacitinib-treated patients at baseline and at 4 and 24 weeks of treatment, and a later scalp biopsy was taken in several of the tofacitinib-treated patients. Overall study outcomes, separate from this receptor: Compared with normal scalp, lesional scalp, particularly in alopecia totalis/universalis, had higher clonality and more expanded CD8+ clones, which suggests antigenic drive. Scalp TCR repertoire analysis is complicated because resident alphabeta T cells in normal human skin are also sequenced, whereas mouse skin is dominated by gammadelta T cells. TCR sequences shared between patients were less clear than in mice, possibly partly because of HLA diversity in the patient population.

The library came from the immunoSEQ multiplex PCR assay. For TCR sequencing, RNA was extracted from every sample and reverse transcribed into cDNA to serve as template. SuperScript III was used to make first-strand cDNA, primed with a 2:1 mix of oligo-dT and random hexamers. Amplification bias was assessed with a synthetic immune receptor repertoire, and residual bias was removed computationally. The paper's processing steps were these. Raw reads were preprocessed to remove errors, and CDR3 was defined by IMGT conventions from the conserved cysteine to phenylalanine. Clonality was calculated as 1 minus Shannon entropy normalized by log2 of the number of productive unique TCRs. Whether each scalp clone was CD4 or CD8 was inferred by checking scalp TCRbeta sequences against the CD4 and CD8 repertoires from sorted blood. Imported from immuneACCESS, the table was reduced by TCRdb to in-frame sequences with V and J called. These copies leave out some clones; in studies compared against another copy, an unresolved V gene accounts for under half, and the cause of the remainder is not known. V, J and clone size are those of that table, while D and trimming were read from the DNA. The sample table shows 45,000 to 60,000 clones, and around 97% are seen once. Clones ranked in the top ten supply around a quarter of the sample.

The time point label for this specimen denotes: baseline before oral tofacitinib. Lesional scalp punch biopsies and peripheral blood were obtained from alopecia areata patients. PBMCs were isolated by density centrifugation and stained for CD3, CD4 and CD8, and CD4+ and CD8+ T cells were sorted on a FACSAria. Comment on this clone: The antigen it recognizes is unknown. Nothing much larger sits one base from this clone, and base qualities are not available.

Material: CD8+ T cells sorted from blood, obtained at week 0. The sequence came from a human donor with alopecia areata.

The CDR3 protein: CATRDYRGENYNSPLHF. The nucleotide sequence is given as TGTGCCACCAGGGACTACAGGGGGGAAAATTATAATTCACCCCTCCACTTT. The rearrangement joined TRBV15 to TRBJ1-6, with TRBD1 matching 8 junction bases. The germline V gene (reference sequence) yields LNHNV for CDR1 and YYDKDF for CDR2. The CDR3 runs 17 amino acids, cysteine and phenylalanine included. The kept DNA is CDR3 alone, 51 bases in frame from the first base. The V end gives up 6 bases and the J end 4 bases, leaving 11 bases in the junction not matched to a gene.